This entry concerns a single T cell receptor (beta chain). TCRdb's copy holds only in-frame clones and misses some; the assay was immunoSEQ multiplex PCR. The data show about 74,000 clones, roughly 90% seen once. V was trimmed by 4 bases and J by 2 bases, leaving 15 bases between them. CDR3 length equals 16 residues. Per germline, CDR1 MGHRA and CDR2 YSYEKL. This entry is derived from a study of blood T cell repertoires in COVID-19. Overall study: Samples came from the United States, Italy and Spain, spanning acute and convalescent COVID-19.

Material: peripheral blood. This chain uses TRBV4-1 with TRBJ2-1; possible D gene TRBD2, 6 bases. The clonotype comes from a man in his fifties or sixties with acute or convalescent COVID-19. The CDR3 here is CASSPLPGETYNEQFF. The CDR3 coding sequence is TGCGCCAGCAGCCCCCTTCCGGGAGAGACCTACAATGAGCAGTTCTTC.